This T cell receptor beta chain comes out of a study of shared clonotypes between healthy human individuals. About the study: There were three CD4 naive, three CD4 memory, two CD8 naive and one CD8 memory plates per donor. General observations from the study: Sharing across a few donors was seen in 5% to 5.5% of naive CD4 clonotypes.

For this clone: Its target is unknown.

CD45RO-negative CD8 cells positively selected for CCR7 made up the naive population, which excluded terminally differentiated effector memory CD45RA+ cells. The CDR3 loop spans 16 amino acids. The V gene lost 3 bases and the J gene lost 8 bases, with 21 bases spanning the gap. In germline, CDR1 is MNHEY, CDR2 SMNVEV (reference sequence). Deep-level assay runs were performed. The protocol was immunoSEQ multiplex PCR, while the TCRdb copy is restricted to in-frame clones and leaves out a portion. The table has approximately 2,200,000 clones, roughly 91% seen once. The TCR comes from a man between 18 and 35 years old in good health. Some clones in this sample may be carry-over from other donors' samples. The sequencing sample was made of naive CD8+ T cells from PBMCs. This sequence joins TRBV27 and TRBJ2-3; the D is unclear. CDR3 region: CASSFPPTSSRVTQYF. The CDR3 DNA reads as TGTGCCAGCAGTTTCCCACCAACCTCATCCCGGGTTACGCAGTATTTT.